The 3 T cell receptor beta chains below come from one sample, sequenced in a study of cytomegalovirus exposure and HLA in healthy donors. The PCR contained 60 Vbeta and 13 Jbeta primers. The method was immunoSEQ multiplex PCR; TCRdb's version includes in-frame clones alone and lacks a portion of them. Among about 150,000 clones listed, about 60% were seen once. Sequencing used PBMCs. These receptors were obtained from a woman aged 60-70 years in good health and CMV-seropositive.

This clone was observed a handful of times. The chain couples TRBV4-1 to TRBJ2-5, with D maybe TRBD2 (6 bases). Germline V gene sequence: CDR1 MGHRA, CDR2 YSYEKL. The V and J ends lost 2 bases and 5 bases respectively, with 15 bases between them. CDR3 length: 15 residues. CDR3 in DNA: TGCGCCAGCAGCCAAACTCGGGAAGGAGGGGAGACCCAGTACTTC. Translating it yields CASSQTREGGETQYF.

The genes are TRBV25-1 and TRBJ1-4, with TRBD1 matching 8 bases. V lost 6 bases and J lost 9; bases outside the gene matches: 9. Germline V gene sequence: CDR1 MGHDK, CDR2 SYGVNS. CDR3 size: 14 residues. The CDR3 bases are TGTGCCAGCAGGCCCCAGGGGGCGGCAAAAAAACTGTTTTTT. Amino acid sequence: CASRPQGAAKKLFF.

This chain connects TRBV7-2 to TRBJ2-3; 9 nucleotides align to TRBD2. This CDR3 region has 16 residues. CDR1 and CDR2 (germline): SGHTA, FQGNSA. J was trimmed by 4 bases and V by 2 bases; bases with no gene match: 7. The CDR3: CASSLLGGRVADTQYF. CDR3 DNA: TGTGCCAGCAGCTTATTGGGCGGGAGGGTCGCAGATACGCAGTATTTT.